The source of this T cell receptor (beta chain) is a study of blood T cell repertoires in COVID-19. At the level of the study: COVID-19 samples, acute and convalescent, were from the United States, Italy and Spain. PBMCs, B-cell-depleted T cells, or T cells were the source of the cDNA or gDNA that made up the material.

Under the authors' procedure: Using reference gene primer amplification, nucleated cell counts were estimated. Only in-frame clones appear in the TCRdb table, and some are missing; sequencing was by immunoSEQ multiplex PCR. The D gene and trimming were derived from the DNA, and the V and J assignments and clone size from that table. The table records some 210,000 clones, over 70% of them present only once. Germline CDR1 MNHEY, CDR2 SVGAGI. The ends were cut back, 3 bases at V and 2 bases at J, with 10 bases in the middle. This CDR3 has 15 amino acids. This TCR derives from a middle-aged man with active or convalescent COVID-19. Sequencing was performed on peripheral blood. The V and J genes are TRBV6-5 and TRBJ2-2; D possibly corresponds to TRBD1 (5 bases). The CDR3 sequence: CASSYFRANTGELFF. CDR3 coding DNA: TGTGCCAGCAGTTATTTCAGGGCCAACACCGGGGAGCTGTTTTTT.